The source of this T cell receptor (beta chain) is a study of cytomegalovirus exposure and HLA in healthy donors. PCR was performed using 60 Vbeta and 13 Jbeta primers. Sequencing was performed with immunoSEQ multiplex PCR; in TCRdb, only in-frame clones are kept and a portion is missing. This sample carries under 200,000 clones, around 78% of them seen once, and the ten largest clones take 0.7% to 0.8%. CDR1 is MDHEN, CDR2 SYDVKM, per germline. The CDR3 runs to 12 residues. Trimming took off 6 bases at V and 4 bases at J, with 7 bases between the two ends. Regarding the study as a whole: The study labeled more than 150 TCR beta chains cytomegalovirus-associated.

This clone is a singleton in its sample. Its antigen is unidentified. Other DNA sequences from this sample encode an identical CDR3 as well. Sequencing was performed on PBMCs. This clonotype was obtained from a female donor in good health and CMV-seronegative. V gene TRBV28 combines with J gene TRBJ1-5; D is uncertain. CDR3 sequence (DNA): TGTGCCAGCAGCTTACGGAATCAGCCCCAGCATTTT. It translates to CASSLRNQPQHF.